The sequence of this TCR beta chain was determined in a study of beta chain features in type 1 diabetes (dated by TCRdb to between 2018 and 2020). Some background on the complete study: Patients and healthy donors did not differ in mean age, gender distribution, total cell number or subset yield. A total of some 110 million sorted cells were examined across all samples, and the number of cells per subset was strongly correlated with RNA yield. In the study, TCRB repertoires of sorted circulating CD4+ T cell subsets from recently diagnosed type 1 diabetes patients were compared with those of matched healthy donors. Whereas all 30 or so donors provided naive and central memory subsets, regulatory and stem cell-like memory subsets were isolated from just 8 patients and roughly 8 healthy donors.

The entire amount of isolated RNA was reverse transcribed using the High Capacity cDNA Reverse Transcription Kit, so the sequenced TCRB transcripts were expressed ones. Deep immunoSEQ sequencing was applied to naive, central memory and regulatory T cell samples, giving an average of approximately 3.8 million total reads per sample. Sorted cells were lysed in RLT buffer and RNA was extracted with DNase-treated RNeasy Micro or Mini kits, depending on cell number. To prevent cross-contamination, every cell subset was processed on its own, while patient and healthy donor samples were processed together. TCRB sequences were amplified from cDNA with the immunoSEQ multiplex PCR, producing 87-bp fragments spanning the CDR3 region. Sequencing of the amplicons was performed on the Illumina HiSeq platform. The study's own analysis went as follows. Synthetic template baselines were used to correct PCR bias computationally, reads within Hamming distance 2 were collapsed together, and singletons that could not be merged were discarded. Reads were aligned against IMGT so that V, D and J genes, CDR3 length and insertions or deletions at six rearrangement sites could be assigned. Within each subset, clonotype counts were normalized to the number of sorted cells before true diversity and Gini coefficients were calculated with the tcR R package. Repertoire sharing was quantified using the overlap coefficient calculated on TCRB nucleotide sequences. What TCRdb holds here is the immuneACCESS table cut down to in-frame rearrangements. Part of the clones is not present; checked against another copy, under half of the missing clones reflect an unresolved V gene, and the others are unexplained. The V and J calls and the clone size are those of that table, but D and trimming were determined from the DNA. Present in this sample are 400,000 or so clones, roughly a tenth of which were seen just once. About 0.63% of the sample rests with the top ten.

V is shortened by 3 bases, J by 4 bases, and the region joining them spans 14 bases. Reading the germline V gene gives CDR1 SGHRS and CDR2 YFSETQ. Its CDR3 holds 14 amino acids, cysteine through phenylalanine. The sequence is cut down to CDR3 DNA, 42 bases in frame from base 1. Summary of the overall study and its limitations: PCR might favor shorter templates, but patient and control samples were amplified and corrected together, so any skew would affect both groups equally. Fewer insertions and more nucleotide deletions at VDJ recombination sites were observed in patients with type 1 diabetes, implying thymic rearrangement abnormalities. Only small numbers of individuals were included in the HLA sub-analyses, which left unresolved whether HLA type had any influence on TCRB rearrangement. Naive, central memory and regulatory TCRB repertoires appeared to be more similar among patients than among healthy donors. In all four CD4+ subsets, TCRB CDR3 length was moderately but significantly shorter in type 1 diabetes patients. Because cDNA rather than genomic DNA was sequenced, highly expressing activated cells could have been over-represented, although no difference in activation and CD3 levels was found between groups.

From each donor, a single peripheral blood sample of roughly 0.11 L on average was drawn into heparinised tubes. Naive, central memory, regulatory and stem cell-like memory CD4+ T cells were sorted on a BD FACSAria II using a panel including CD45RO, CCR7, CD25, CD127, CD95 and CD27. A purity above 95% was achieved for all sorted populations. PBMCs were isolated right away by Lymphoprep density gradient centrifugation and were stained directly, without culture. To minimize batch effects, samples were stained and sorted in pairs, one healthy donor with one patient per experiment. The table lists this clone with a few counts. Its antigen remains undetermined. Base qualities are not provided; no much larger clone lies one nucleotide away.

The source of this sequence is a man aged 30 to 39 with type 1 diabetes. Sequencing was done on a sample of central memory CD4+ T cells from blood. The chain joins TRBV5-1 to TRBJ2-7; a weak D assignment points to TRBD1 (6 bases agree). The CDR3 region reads CASSSQGQSYEQYF. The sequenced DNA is TGCGCCAGCAGCTCTCAAGGACAGTCGTACGAGCAGTACTTC. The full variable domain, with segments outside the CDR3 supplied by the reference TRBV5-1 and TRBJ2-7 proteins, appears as KAGVTQTPRYLIKTRGQQVTLSCSPISGHRSVSWYQQTPGQGLQFLFEYFSETQRNKGNFPGRFSGRQFSNSRSEMNVSTLELGDSALYLCASSSQGQSYEQYFGPGTRLTVT.